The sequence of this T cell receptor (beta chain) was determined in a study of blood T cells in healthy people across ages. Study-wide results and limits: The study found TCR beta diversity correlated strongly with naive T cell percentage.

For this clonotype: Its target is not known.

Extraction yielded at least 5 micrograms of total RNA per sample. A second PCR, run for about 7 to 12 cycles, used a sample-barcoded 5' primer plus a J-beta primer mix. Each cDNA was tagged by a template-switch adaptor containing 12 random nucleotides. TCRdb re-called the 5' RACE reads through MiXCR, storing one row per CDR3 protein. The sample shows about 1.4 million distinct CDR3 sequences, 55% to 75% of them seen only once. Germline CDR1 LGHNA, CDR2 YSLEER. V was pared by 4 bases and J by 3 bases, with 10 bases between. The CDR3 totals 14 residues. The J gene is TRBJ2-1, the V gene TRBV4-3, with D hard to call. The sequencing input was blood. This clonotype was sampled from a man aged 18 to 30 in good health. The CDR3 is CASSPARDYNEQFF. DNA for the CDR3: TGCGCCAGCAGCCCCGCAAGAGACTACAATGAGCAGTTCTTC.